The clone carrying this TCR beta chain was seen ten or more times. Its antigen is currently unknown. This entry belongs to a study of identical twins. Overall study results and limits: Invariant populations such as MAIT and iNKT cells could partly muddle zero-insertion analyses.

TCRdb redid the calling of the 5' RACE reads with MiXCR, one entry per CDR3 protein. The sample includes about 660,000 distinct CDR3 sequences, over 8.5% of them seen just once. Germline CDR1 and CDR2: SQVTM and ANQGSEA. V lost 0 bases and J lost 1, with 12 bases in between. The CDR3 runs to 15 residues. This sample also belongs to another study, concerning yellow fever vaccine responses in identical twins.

Material: PBMCs. The chain combines TRBV29-1 with TRBJ2-5; possible D gene TRBD2, 5 bases. This TCR came from a woman younger than 30 in good health. CDR3 in amino acids: CSVEDLEGFQETQYF. For the CDR3, the DNA is TGCAGCGTTGAAGATCTAGAGGGCTTCCAAGAGACCCAGTACTTC.